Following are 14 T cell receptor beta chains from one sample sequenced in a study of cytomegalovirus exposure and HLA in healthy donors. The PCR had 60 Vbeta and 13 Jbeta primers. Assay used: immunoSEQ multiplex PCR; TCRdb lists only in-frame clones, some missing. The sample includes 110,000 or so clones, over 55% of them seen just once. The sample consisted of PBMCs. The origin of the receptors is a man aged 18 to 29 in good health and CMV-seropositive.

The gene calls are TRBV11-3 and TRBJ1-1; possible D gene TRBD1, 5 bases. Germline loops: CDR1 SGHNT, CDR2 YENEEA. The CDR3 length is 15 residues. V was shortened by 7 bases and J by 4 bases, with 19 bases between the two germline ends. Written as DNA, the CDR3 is TGTGCCAGCACCAATGGGGGGGTGGAGAGCACTGAAGCTTTCTTT. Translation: CASTNGGVESTEAFF. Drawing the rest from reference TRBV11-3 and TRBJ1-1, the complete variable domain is EAGVVQSPRYKIIEKKQPVAFWCNPISGHNTLYWYLQNLGQGPELLIRYENEEAVDDSQLPKDRFSAERLKGVDSTLKIQPAELGDSAVYLCASTNGGVESTEAFFGQGTRLTVV.

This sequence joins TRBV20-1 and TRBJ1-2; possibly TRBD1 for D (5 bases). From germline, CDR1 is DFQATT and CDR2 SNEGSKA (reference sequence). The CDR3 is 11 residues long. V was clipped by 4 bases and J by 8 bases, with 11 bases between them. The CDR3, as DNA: TGCAGTGCTACAAGGAAGGGGGGCTACACCTTC. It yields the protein CSATRKGGYTF.

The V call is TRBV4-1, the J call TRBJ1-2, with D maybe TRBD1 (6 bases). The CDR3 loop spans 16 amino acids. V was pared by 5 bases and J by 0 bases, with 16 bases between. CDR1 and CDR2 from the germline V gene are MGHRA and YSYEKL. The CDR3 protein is CASSKPQTGTNYGYTF. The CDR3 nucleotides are TGCGCCAGCAGCAAGCCCCAAACAGGGACTAACTATGGCTACACCTTC.

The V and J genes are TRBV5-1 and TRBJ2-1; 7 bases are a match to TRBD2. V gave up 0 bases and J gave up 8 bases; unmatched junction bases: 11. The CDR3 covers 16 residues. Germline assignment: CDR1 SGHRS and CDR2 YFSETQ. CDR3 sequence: CASSLGASGGFDEQFF. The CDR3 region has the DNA TGCGCCAGCAGCTTGGGGGCTTCGGGGGGTTTCGATGAGCAGTTCTTC.

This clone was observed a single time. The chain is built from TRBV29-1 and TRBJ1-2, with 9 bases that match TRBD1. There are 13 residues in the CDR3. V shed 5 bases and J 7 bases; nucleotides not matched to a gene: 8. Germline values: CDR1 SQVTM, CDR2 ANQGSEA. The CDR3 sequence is CSVPGTGMGGYTF. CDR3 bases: TGCAGCGTTCCTGGGACAGGGATGGGTGGCTACACCTTC.

For the CDR3, the DNA is TGTGCCAGCAGCTTAGATCGGACTTCTGGAAACACCATATATTTT. It translates to CASSLDRTSGNTIYF. The genes are TRBV13 and TRBJ1-3, with D uncertain. The V and J ends lost 1 base and 1 base respectively, with 8 bases between them. Germline CDR1 and CDR2: PRHDT and FYEKMQ (reference sequence). The CDR3 consists of 15 residues.

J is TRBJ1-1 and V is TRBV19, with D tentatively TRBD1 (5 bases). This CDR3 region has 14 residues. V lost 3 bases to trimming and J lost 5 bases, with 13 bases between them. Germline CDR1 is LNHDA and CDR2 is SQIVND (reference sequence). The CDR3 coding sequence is TGTGCCAGTAGTATTTACGGGGGGAGGACTGAAGCTTTCTTT. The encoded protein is CASSIYGGRTEAFF. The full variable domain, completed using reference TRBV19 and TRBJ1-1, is DGGITQSPKYLFRKEGQNVTLSCEQNLNHDAMYWYRQDPGQGLRLIYYSQIVNDFQKGDIAEGYSVSREKKESFPLTVTSAQKNPTAFYLCASSIYGGRTEAFFGQGTRLTVV.

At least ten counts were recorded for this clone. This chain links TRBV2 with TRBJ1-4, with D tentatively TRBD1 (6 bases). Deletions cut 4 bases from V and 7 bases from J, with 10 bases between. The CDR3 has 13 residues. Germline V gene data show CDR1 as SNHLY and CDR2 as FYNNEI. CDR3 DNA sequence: TGTGCCAGCAGTGCTAGGGGGGGTGAAAAACTGTTTTTT. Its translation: CASSARGGEKLFF.

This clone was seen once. The CDR3 nucleotides read TGTGCCAGCAGTACCCGACAAAGGGGAAATTCACCCCTCCACTTT. Protein: CASSTRQRGNSPLHF. The chain joins TRBV6-1 to TRBJ1-6; possibly TRBD1 for D (5 bases). The germline gives CDR1 MNHNS, CDR2 SASEGT. V was clipped by 5 bases and J by 7 bases, with 15 bases between them. The CDR3 is 15 residues long.

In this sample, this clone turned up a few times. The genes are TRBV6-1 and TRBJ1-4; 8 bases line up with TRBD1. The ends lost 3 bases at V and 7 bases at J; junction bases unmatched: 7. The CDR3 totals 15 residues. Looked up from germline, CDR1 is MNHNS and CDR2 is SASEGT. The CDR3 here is CASSEPRTGPEKLFF. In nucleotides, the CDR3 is TGTGCCAGCAGTGAGCCGAGGACAGGGCCTGAAAAACTGTTTTTT.

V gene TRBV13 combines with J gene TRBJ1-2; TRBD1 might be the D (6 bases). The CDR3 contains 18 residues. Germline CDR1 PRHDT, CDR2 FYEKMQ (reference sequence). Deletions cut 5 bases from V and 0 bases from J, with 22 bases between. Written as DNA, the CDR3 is TGTGCCAGCAGCCCAATACTACAGGGTTGGGGAGCTAACTATGGCTACACCTTC. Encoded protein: CASSPILQGWGANYGYTF.

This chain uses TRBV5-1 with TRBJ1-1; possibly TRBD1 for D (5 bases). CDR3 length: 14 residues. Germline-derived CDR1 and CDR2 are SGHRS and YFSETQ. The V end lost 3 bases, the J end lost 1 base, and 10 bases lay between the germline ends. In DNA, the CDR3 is TGCGCCAGCAGCTGGGCGGGGCGGAACACTGAAGCTTTCTTT. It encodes CASSWAGRNTEAFF. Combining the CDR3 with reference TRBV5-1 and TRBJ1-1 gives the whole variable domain KAGVTQTPRYLIKTRGQQVTLSCSPISGHRSVSWYQQTPGQGLQFLFEYFSETQRNKGNFPGRFSGRQFSNSRSEMNVSTLELGDSALYLCASSWAGRNTEAFFGQGTRLTVV.

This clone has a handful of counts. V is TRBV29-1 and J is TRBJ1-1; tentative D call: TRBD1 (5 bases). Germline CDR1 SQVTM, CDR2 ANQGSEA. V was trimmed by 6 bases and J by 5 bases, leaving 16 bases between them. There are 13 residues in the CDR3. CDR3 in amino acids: CSVEGSGRTEAFF. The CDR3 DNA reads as TGCAGCGTAGAGGGGAGCGGGAGGACTGAAGCTTTCTTT.

The chain's CDR3 is CAWSVAGSGEKLFF. The CDR3 coding sequence is TGTGCCTGGAGTGTAGCGGGGAGTGGGGAAAAACTGTTTTTT. The rearrangement joins TRBV30 to TRBJ1-4; no definite D call. The CDR3 is made up of 14 amino acids. CDR1 is GTSNPN and CDR2 is SVGIG in the germline V gene (reference sequence). Trimming removed 0 bases at V and 8 bases at J, with 13 bases between.